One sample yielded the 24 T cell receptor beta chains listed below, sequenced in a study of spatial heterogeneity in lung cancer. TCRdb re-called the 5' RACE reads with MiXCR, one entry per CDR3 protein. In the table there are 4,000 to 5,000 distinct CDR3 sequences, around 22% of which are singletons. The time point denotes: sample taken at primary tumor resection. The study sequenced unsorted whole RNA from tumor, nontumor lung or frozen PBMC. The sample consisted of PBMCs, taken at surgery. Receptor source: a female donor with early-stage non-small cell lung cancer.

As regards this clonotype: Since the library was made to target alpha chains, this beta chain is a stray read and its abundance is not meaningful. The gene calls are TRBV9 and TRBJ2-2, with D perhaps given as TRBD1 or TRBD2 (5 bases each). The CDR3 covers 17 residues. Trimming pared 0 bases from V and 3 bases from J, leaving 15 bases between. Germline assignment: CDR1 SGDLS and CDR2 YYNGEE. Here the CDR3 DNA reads TGTGCCAGCAGCGTAGGTCTGGGACCGAGAGACACCGGGGAGCTGTTTTTT. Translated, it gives CASSVGLGPRDTGELFF.

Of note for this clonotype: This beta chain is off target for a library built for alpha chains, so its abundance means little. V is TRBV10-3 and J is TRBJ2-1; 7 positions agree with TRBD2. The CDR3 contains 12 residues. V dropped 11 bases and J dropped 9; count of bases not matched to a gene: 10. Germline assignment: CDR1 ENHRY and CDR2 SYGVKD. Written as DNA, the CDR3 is TGTGCCTCCCTCGGGGCGGGAGTTGAGCAGTTCTTC. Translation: CASLGAGVEQFF.

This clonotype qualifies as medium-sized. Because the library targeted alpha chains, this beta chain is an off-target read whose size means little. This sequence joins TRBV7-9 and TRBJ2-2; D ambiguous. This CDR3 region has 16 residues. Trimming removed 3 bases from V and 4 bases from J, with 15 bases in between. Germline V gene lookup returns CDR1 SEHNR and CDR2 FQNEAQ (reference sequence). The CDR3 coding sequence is TGTGCCAGCAGCTTGGGAACCGGGCGCCCCACCGGGGAGCTGTTTTTT. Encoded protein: CASSLGTGRPTGELFF.

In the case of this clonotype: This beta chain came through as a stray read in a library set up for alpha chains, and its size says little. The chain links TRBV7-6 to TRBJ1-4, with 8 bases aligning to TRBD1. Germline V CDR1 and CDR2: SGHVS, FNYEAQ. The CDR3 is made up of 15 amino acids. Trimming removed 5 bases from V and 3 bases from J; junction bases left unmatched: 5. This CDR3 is CASSPGGQANEKLFF. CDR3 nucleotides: TGTGCCAGCAGCCCAGGGGGCCAGGCTAATGAAAAACTGTTTTTT. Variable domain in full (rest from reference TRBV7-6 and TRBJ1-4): GAGVSQSPRYKVTKRGQDVALRCDPISGHVSLYWYRQALGQGPEFLTYFNYEAQQDKSGLPNDRFSAERPEGSISTLTIQRTEQRDSAMYRCASSPGGQANEKLFFGSGTQLSVL.

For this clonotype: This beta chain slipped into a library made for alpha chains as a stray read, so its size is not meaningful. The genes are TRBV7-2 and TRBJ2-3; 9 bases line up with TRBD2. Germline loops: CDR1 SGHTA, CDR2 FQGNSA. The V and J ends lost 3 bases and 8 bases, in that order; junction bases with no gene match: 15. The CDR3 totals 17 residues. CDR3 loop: CASSLFSTSGPRGTQYF. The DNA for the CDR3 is TGTGCCAGCAGCTTGTTCAGTACTAGCGGGCCCAGGGGTACGCAGTATTTT.

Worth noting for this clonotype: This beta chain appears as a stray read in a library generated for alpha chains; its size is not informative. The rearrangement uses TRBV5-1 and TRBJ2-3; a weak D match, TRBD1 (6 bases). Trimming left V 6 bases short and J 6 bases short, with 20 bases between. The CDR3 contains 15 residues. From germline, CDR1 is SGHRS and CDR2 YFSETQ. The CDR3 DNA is TGCGCCAGCATCCACAGGGTGGTACGCCCTGATACGCAGTATTTT. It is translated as CASIHRVVRPDTQYF.

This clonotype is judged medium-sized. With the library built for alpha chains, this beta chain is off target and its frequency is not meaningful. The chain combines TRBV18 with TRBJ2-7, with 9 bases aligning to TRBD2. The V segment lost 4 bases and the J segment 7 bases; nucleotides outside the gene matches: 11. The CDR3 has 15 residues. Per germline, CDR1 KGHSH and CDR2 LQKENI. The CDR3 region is CASSRGLAGEREQYF. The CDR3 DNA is TGTGCCAGCTCACGCGGTTTAGCGGGAGAGAGGGAGCAGTACTTC. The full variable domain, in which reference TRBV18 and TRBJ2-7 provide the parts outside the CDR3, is NAGVMQNPRHLVRRRGQEARLRCSPMKGHSHVYWYRQLPEEGLKFMVYLQKENIIDESGMPKERFSAEFPKEGPSILRIQQVVRGDSAAYFCASSRGLAGEREQYFGPGTRLTVT.

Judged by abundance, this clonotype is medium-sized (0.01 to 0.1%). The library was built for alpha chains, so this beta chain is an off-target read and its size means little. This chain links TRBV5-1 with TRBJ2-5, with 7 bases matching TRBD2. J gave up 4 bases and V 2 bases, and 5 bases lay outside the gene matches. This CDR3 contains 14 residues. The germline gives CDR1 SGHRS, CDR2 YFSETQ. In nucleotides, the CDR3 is TGCGCCAGCAGCTTCGGCGGGAGCGGAGAGACCCAGTACTTC. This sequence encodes CASSFGGSGETQYF.

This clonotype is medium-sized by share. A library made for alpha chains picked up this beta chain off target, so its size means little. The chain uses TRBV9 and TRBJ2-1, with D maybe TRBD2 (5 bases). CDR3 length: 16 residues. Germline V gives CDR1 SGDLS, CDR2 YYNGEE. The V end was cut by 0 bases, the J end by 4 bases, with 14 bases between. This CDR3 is CASSVDPSITYNEQFF. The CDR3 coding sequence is TGTGCCAGCAGCGTAGACCCTAGCATTACGTACAATGAGCAGTTCTTC.

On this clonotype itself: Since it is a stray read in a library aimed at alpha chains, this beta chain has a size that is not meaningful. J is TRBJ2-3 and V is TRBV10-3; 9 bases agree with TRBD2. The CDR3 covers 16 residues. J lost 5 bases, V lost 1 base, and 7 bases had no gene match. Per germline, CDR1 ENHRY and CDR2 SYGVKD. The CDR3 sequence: CAISEFSSGTVDTQYF. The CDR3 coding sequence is TGTGCCATCAGTGAGTTTTCTAGCGGGACAGTAGATACGCAGTATTTT.

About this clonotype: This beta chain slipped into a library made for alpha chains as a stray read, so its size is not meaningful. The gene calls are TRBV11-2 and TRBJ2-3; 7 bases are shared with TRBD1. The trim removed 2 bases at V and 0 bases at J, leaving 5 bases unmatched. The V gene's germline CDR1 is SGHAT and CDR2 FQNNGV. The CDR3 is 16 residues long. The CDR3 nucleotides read TGTGCCAGCAGCTTAACAGGGGCAGCTAGCACAGATACGCAGTATTTT. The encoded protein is CASSLTGAASTDTQYF.

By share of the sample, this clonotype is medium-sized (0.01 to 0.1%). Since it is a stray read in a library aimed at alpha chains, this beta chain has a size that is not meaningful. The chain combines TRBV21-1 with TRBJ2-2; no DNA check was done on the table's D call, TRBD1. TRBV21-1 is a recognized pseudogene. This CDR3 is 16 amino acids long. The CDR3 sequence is CASSSRDRGMAGELFF. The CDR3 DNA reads TGTGCCAGCAGCAGCCGGGACAGGGGAATGGCCGGGGAGCTGTTTTTT.

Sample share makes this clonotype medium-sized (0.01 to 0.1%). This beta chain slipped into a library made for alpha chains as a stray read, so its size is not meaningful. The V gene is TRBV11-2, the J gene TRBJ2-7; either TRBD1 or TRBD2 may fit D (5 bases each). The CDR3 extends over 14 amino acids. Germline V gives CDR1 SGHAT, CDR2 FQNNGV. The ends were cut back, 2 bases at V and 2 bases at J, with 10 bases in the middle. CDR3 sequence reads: CASSLWGPTYEQYF. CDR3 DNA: TGTGCCAGCAGCTTATGGGGACCAACCTACGAGCAGTACTTC. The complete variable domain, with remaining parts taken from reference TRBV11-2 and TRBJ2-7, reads EAGVAQSPRYKIIEKRQSVAFWCNPISGHATLYWYQQILGQGPKLLIQFQNNGVVDDSQLPKDRFSAERLKGVDSTLKIQPAKLEDSAVYLCASSLWGPTYEQYFGPGTRLTVT.

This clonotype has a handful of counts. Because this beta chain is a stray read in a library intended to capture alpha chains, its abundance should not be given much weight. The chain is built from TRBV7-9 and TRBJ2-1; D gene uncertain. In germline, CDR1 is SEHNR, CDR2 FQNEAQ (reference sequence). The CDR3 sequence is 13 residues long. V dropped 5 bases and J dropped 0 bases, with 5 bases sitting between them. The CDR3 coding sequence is TGTGCCAGCAGCCCGGGCTCCTACAATGAGCAGTTCTTC. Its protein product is CASSPGSYNEQFF.

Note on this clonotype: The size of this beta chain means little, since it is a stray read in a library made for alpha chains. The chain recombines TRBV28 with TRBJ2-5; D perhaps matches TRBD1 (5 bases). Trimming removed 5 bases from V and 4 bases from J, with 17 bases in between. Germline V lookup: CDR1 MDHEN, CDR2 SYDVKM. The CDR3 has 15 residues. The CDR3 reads CASSLPRQGGETQYF. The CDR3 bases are TGTGCCAGCAGTCTTCCACGTCAGGGTGGAGAGACCCAGTACTTC. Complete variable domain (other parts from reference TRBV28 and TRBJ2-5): DVKVTQSSRYLVKRTGEKVFLECVQDMDHENMFWYRQDPGLGLRLIYFSYDVKMKEKGDIPEGYSVSREKKERFSLILESASTNQTSMYLCASSLPRQGGETQYFGPGTRLLVL.

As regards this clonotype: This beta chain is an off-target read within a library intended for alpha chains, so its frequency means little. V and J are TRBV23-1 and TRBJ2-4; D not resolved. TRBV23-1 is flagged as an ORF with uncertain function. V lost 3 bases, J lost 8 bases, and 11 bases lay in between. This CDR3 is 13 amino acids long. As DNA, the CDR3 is TGCGCCAGCAGTCATTGTTTCGAGGACATTCAGTACTTC. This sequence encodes CASSHCFEDIQYF.

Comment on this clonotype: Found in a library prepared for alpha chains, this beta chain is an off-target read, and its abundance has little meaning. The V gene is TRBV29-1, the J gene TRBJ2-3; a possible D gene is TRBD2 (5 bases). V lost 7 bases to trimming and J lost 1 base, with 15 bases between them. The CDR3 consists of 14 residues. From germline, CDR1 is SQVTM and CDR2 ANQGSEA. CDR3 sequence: CSGTGEGGTDTQYF. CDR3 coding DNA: TGCAGCGGGACCGGTGAGGGAGGCACAGATACGCAGTATTTT.

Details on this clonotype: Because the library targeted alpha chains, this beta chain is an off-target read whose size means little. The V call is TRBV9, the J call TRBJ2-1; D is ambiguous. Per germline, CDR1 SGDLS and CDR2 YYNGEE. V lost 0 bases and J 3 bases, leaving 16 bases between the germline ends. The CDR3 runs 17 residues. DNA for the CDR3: TGTGCCAGCAGCGTAGTTCCCCTCCTAAGGGACTACAATGAGCAGTTCTTC. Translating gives CASSVVPLLRDYNEQFF. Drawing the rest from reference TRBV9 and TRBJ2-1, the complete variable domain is DSGVTQTPKHLITATGQRVTLRCSPRSGDLSVYWYQQSLDQGLQFLIQYYNGEERAKGNILERFSAQQFPDLHSELNLSSLELGDSALYFCASSVVPLLRDYNEQFFGPGTRLTVL.

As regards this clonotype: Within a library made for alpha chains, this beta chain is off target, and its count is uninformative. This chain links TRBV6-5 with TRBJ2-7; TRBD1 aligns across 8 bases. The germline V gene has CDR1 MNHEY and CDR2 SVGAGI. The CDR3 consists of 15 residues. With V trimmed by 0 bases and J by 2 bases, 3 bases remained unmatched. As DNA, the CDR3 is TGTGCCAGCAGTTACTCTCGGACAGGGCCCTACGAGCAGTACTTC. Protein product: CASSYSRTGPYEQYF.

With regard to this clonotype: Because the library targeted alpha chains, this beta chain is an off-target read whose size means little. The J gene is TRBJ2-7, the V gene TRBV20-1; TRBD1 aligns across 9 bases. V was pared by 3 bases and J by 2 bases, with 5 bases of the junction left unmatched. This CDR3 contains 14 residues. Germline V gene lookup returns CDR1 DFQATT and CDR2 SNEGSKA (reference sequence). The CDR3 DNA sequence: TGCAGTGCTAGGGGGGACAGGGAAACCTACGAGCAGTACTTC. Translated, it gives CSARGDRETYEQYF.

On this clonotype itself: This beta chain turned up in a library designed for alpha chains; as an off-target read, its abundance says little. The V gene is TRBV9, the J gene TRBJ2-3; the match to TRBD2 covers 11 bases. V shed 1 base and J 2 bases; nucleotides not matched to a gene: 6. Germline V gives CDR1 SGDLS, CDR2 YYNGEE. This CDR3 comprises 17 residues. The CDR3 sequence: CASSVLGTSGYTDTQYF. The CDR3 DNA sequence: TGTGCCAGCAGCGTACTTGGGACTAGCGGATACACAGATACGCAGTATTTT.

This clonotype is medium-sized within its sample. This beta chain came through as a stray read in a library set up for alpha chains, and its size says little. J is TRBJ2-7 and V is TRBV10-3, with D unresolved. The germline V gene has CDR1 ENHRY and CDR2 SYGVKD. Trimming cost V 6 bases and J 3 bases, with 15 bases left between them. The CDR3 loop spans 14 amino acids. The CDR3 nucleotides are TGTGCCATCAGGATACAGCTAACTGACTACGAGCAGTACTTC. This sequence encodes CAIRIQLTDYEQYF.

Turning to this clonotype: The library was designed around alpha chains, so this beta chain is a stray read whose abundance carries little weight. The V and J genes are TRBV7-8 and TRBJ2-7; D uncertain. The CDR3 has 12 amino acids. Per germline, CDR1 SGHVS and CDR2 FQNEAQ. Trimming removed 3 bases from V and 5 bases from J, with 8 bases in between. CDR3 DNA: TGTGCCAGCAGCTTTCTCGGCCACGAGCAGTACTTC. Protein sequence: CASSFLGHEQYF.

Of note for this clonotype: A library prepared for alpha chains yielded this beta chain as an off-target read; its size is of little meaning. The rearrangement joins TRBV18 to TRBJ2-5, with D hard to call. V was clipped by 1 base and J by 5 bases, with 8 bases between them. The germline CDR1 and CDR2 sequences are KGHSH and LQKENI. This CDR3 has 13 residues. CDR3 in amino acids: CASSPQAVETQYF. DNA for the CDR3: TGTGCCAGCTCACCACAGGCAGTCGAGACCCAGTACTTC.